Below are 26 T cell receptor beta chains sequenced from a single sample in a study of shared clonotypes between healthy human individuals. Method: immunoSEQ multiplex PCR; TCRdb's copy keeps in-frame clones and lacks some. The repertoire consists of approximately 2,200,000 clones, with 90% to 95% occurring once and the leading ten covering 1.5% to 2%. Terminally differentiated effector memory CD45RA+ cells were excluded from the naive CD8 cells, which were CD45RO-negative and positively selected for CCR7. The sequencing input was naive CD8+ T cells from PBMCs. These receptors were obtained from a man between 18 and 35 years old in good health. Some clones in this sample may be carry-over from other donors' samples.

CDR3 nucleotide sequence: TGTGCCAGCAGTGCGGGGTATCCCGGGGAGCTGTTTTTT. It is translated as CASSAGYPGELFF. The J gene is TRBJ2-2, the V gene TRBV27, with D possibly being TRBD2 (6 bases). CDR1 and CDR2 from the germline V gene are MNHEY and SMNVEV (reference sequence). V was trimmed by 5 bases and J by 6 bases, leaving 10 bases between them. The length of the CDR3 is 13 residues.

The V gene is TRBV7-6, the J gene TRBJ2-7, with 7 bases matching TRBD1. The CDR3 is 15 residues long. CDR1 and CDR2 from the germline V gene are SGHVS and FNYEAQ. Unmatched junction bases numbered 7, after V lost 1 base and J lost 4 bases. CDR3 residues: CASSLGSDRVYEQYF. DNA of the CDR3: TGTGCCAGCAGCTTAGGAAGTGACAGGGTATACGAGCAGTACTTC. The whole variable domain, remainder taken from reference TRBV7-6 and TRBJ2-7, is GAGVSQSPRYKVTKRGQDVALRCDPISGHVSLYWYRQALGQGPEFLTYFNYEAQQDKSGLPNDRFSAERPEGSISTLTIQRTEQRDSAMYRCASSLGSDRVYEQYFGPGTRLTVT.

The V call is TRBV27, the J call TRBJ2-7, with D unresolved. Germline assignment: CDR1 MNHEY and CDR2 SMNVEV (reference sequence). Trimming left V 3 bases short and J 2 bases short, with 11 bases between. CDR3 length equals 14 residues. The CDR3 here is CASSFLAPTYEQYF. DNA for the CDR3: TGTGCCAGCAGTTTTTTAGCTCCAACCTACGAGCAGTACTTC.

CDR3 amino acids: CASSVDGGGNEQFF. CDR3 DNA sequence: TGTGCCAGCAGCGTAGATGGAGGGGGCAATGAGCAGTTCTTC. The chain uses TRBV9 and TRBJ2-1, with D perhaps assigned TRBD1 or TRBD2 (6 bases each). The CDR3 contains 14 residues. Germline CDR1 SGDLS, CDR2 YYNGEE. The ends were cut back, 0 bases at V and 6 bases at J, with 10 bases in the middle.

V gene TRBV11-2 combines with J gene TRBJ1-5; D perhaps matches TRBD1 (5 bases). CDR3 length: 15 amino acids. V was shortened by 5 bases and J by 4 bases, with 15 bases between the two germline ends. Germline V gene lookup returns CDR1 SGHAT and CDR2 FQNNGV. This CDR3 reads CASSLYRGPNQPQHF. CDR3 sequence (DNA): TGTGCCAGCAGCCTCTACCGGGGCCCTAATCAGCCCCAGCATTTT.

The rearrangement links TRBV7-2 to TRBJ1-5; tentative D call: TRBD1 (6 bases). CDR1 and CDR2 (germline): SGHTA, FQGNSA. This CDR3 region has 15 residues. V shed 0 bases and J shed 3 bases, with 9 bases lying between them. The CDR3, as DNA: TGTGCCAGCAGCTTAGCCAGGGGTCCCAATCAGCCCCAGCATTTT. Its protein product is CASSLARGPNQPQHF.

This rearrangement joins TRBV6-5 to TRBJ1-2; 9 bases fit TRBD1. CDR3 length: 13 amino acids. The V segment lost 7 bases and the J segment 7 bases; nucleotides outside the gene matches: 7. The germline CDR1 and CDR2 sequences are MNHEY and SVGAGI. The chain's CDR3 is CASTLQGASGYTF. In DNA form, the CDR3 reads TGTGCCAGCACCCTACAGGGGGCTAGTGGCTACACCTTC.

The V call is TRBV2, the J call TRBJ1-5; D not certain. Germline loops: CDR1 SNHLY, CDR2 FYNNEI. This CDR3 has 14 amino acids. V lost 3 bases, J lost 6 bases, and 12 bases lay in between. The CDR3 DNA is TGTGCCAGCAGTGAGGGTGGGAAAAGTCAGCCCCAGCATTTT. It encodes CASSEGGKSQPQHF.

V usage is TRBV27 and J usage is TRBJ2-5, with D perhaps TRBD2 (5 bases). The CDR3 loop spans 12 amino acids. Germline CDR1 and CDR2: MNHEY and SMNVEV (reference sequence). V was clipped by 7 bases and J by 4 bases, with 10 bases between them. The CDR3 DNA reads TGTGCCAGCAAAACTCGGGGAGAGACCCAGTACTTC. Its translation is CASKTRGETQYF.

The chain has TRBV27 and TRBJ1-5; D not certain. CDR1 and CDR2 (germline): MNHEY, SMNVEV (reference sequence). The V end was cut by 7 bases, the J end by 4 bases, with 14 bases between. CDR3 length: 14 residues. In nucleotides, the CDR3 is TGTGCCAGCATGGCCAGGATTGGTAATCAGCCCCAGCATTTT. Its protein product is CASMARIGNQPQHF.

Comments on this clone: An end of the junction differs from the germline gene, which may be a read error. J is TRBJ2-1 and V is TRBV6-1, with unresolved D. The CDR3 contains 15 residues. The germline V gene encodes CDR1 MNHNS and CDR2 SASEGT. The CDR3 spells CASREATRSYNEQFF. The CDR3 bases are TGTGCCAGCAGGGAAGCGACCCGCTCCTACAATGAGCAGTTCTTC.

V usage is TRBV5-1 and J usage is TRBJ2-1; TRBD2 matches at 7 bases. This CDR3 is 16 amino acids long. The V segment lost 0 bases and the J segment 7 bases; nucleotides outside the gene matches: 10. Germline loops: CDR1 SGHRS, CDR2 YFSETQ. The chain's CDR3 is CASSLVRREGLNEQFF. The DNA of the CDR3 is TGCGCCAGCAGCTTGGTGAGGAGGGAGGGCCTAAATGAGCAGTTCTTC.

This chain uses TRBV9 with TRBJ2-3, with D hard to call. Trimming pared 3 bases from V and 0 bases from J, leaving 8 bases between. Per the germline V gene, CDR1 is SGDLS and CDR2 is YYNGEE. The CDR3 is made up of 14 amino acids. The CDR3 loop is CASSGSASTDTQYF. The CDR3 bases are TGTGCCAGCAGCGGAAGTGCTAGCACAGATACGCAGTATTTT.

The rearrangement links TRBV27 to TRBJ1-5; tentative D call: TRBD1 (6 bases). The CDR3 covers 14 residues. V was cut by 8 bases and J by 2 bases, with 13 bases left in between. CDR1 is MNHEY and CDR2 is SMNVEV in the germline V gene (reference sequence). CDR3 loop: CASAIRQGNQPQHF. The DNA of the CDR3 is TGTGCCAGCGCGATTCGACAGGGCAATCAGCCCCAGCATTTT.

The chain carries TRBV27 and TRBJ1-2; TRBD1 might be the D (5 bases). The length of the CDR3 is 13 residues. V dropped 8 bases and J dropped 6 bases, with 16 bases sitting between them. Germline V gene data show CDR1 as MNHEY and CDR2 as SMNVEV (reference sequence). The CDR3 nucleotides are TGTGCCAGCGCAGGGACCCTCAGGAATGGCTACACCTTC. Residues: CASAGTLRNGYTF.

The chain joins TRBV7-8 to TRBJ2-2; 8 bases map to TRBD1. The CDR3 has 16 residues. CDR1 and CDR2 from the germline V gene are SGHVS and FQNEAQ. V was pared by 7 bases and J by 7 bases, with 14 bases of the junction left unmatched. CDR3 loop: CASIYGQGRFFGELFF. The CDR3 nucleotides are TGTGCCAGCATCTACGGACAGGGTCGGTTCTTCGGGGAGCTGTTTTTT.

This CDR3 is CASSLVAEASTDTQYF. DNA for the CDR3: TGTGCCAGCAGCTTAGTGGCGGAAGCTAGCACAGATACGCAGTATTTT. V gene TRBV7-9 combines with J gene TRBJ2-3; no firm D call. The length of the CDR3 is 16 residues. Germline V CDR1 and CDR2: SEHNR, FQNEAQ (reference sequence). The V and J ends lost 1 base and 0 bases respectively, with 11 bases between them.

The sample holds a few counts of this clone. Other DNA sequences in the same sample also yield this CDR3. The chain is built from TRBV4-1 and TRBJ1-5, with 8 bases that match TRBD1. The CDR3 loop spans 15 amino acids. Germline CDR1 reads MGHRA; CDR2 reads YSYEKL. V shed 4 bases, J shed 1 base, and the junction held 3 bases outside the gene matches. DNA for the CDR3: TGCGCCAGCAGCCCTCGACAGGGGAGCAATCAGCCCCAGCATTTT. It codes for CASSPRQGSNQPQHF.

The V gene is TRBV10-3, the J gene TRBJ1-2; D gene uncertain. The V end lost 2 bases, the J end lost 2 bases, and 12 bases lay between the germline ends. This CDR3 is 15 amino acids long. Germline CDR1 is ENHRY and CDR2 is SYGVKD. The CDR3 spells CAISEAVKLNYGYTF. CDR3 in DNA: TGTGCCATCAGTGAGGCCGTGAAATTGAACTATGGCTACACCTTC.

The rearrangement links TRBV7-9 to TRBJ2-7; TRBD2 matches 8 bases. The V segment lost 5 bases and the J segment 3 bases; nucleotides outside the gene matches: 6. CDR3 size: 14 residues. Germline V gives CDR1 SEHNR, CDR2 FQNEAQ (reference sequence). CDR3 residues: CASSRTSGFYEQYF. CDR3 in DNA: TGTGCCAGCAGCCGCACTAGCGGATTCTACGAGCAGTACTTC.

This clone was seen only once. The chain has TRBV6-5 and TRBJ2-1, with D perhaps TRBD2 (6 bases). The CDR3 totals 13 residues. Between the trimmed V and J ends, which lost 0 bases and 7 bases, there was a span of 7 bases. Germline CDR1 is MNHEY and CDR2 is SVGAGI. In nucleotides, the CDR3 is TGTGCCAGCAGTTACTCGGCGGGAAATGAGCAGTTCTTC. Its translation is CASSYSAGNEQFF.

This chain connects TRBV7-7 to TRBJ2-3, with a tentative D call TRBD2 (6 bases). The CDR3 has 15 amino acids. V shed 1 base and J shed 2 bases, with 10 bases lying between them. CDR1 and CDR2 from the germline V gene are SSHAT and FNYEAQ (reference sequence). CDR3 loop: CASSLGAGPTDTQYF. CDR3 coding DNA: TGTGCCAGCAGCTTAGGCGCGGGACCCACAGATACGCAGTATTTT.

The chain links TRBV7-6 to TRBJ2-2; possible D gene TRBD1, 5 bases. In germline, CDR1 is SGHVS, CDR2 FNYEAQ. Trimming took 3 bases from V and 6 from J, leaving 17 bases between them. The CDR3 totals 16 residues. The CDR3 loop is CASSFPRQGSSGELFF. CDR3 nucleotides: TGTGCCAGCAGCTTCCCCCGGCAGGGCTCCTCCGGGGAGCTGTTTTTT.

The chain links TRBV10-3 to TRBJ1-1; no firm D call. V lost 6 bases and J lost 3, with 11 bases in between. The CDR3 is 13 residues long. The germline CDR1 and CDR2 sequences are ENHRY and SYGVKD. This chain's CDR3 is CAIRPTLDTEAFF. The CDR3 DNA reads TGTGCCATCAGGCCGACACTTGACACTGAAGCTTTCTTT.

The V gene is TRBV9, the J gene TRBJ2-2, with a tentative D call TRBD1 (6 bases). Germline V lookup: CDR1 SGDLS, CDR2 YYNGEE. The V gene lost 0 bases and the J gene lost 5 bases, with 11 bases spanning the gap. The CDR3 totals 15 residues. The CDR3 protein is CASSVDHRDTGELFF. The CDR3 nucleotides read TGTGCCAGCAGCGTAGATCACAGGGATACCGGGGAGCTGTTTTTT.

The genes are TRBV4-1 and TRBJ2-5; D is uncertain. The V and J ends lost 3 bases and 5 bases respectively, with 13 bases between them. Germline-derived CDR1 and CDR2 are MGHRA and YSYEKL. CDR3 length: 14 amino acids. The CDR3 nucleotides are TGCGCCAGCAGCCATCCCCCCCATGGCGAGACCCAGTACTTC. The encoded protein is CASSHPPHGETQYF.